Shown below are 6 T cell receptor beta chains from a single sample sequenced in a study of blood T cell repertoires in COVID-19. TCRdb's copy holds only in-frame clones and misses some; the assay was immunoSEQ multiplex PCR. Of roughly 200,000 clones in the sample, about 86% are singletons; the top ten hold roughly 8.7%. Material for sequencing was peripheral blood. These receptors all come from a man aged 35 to 55 with active or convalescent COVID-19.

The chain combines TRBV11-3 with TRBJ2-7; 8 bases fit TRBD1. CDR3 length equals 16 residues. Per germline, CDR1 SGHNT and CDR2 YENEEA. V shed 5 bases, J shed 4 bases, and the junction held 13 bases outside the gene matches. CDR3 in amino acids: CASSVYPQGVGYEQYF. DNA for the CDR3: TGTGCCAGCAGCGTCTACCCACAGGGGGTAGGGTACGAGCAGTACTTC.

The chain uses TRBV30 and TRBJ1-2, with D unresolved. Germline assignment: CDR1 GTSNPN and CDR2 SVGIG (reference sequence). V was cut by 2 bases and J by 4 bases, with 14 bases left in between. This CDR3 spans 14 amino acids. Here the CDR3 DNA reads TGTGCCTGGAGTCAACTTCCCGAGAGCTATGGCTACACCTTC. It encodes CAWSQLPESYGYTF. Based on the CDR3 plus reference TRBV30 and TRBJ1-2, the full variable domain is SQTIHQWPATLVQPVGSPLSLECTVEGTSNPNLYWYRQAAGRGLQLLFYSVGIGQISSEVPQNLSASRPQDRQFILSSKKLLLSDSGFYLCAWSQLPESYGYTFGSGTRLTVV.

The V gene is TRBV19, the J gene TRBJ1-4, with D perhaps TRBD1 (6 bases). CDR3 length equals 14 residues. V was trimmed by 2 bases and J by 4 bases, leaving 8 bases between them. The germline gives CDR1 LNHDA, CDR2 SQIVND (reference sequence). CDR3 residues: CASSIQGSNEKLFF. DNA for the CDR3: TGTGCCAGTAGTATACAGGGGAGTAATGAAAAACTGTTTTTT.

The V call is TRBV27, the J call TRBJ1-2, with 9 bases fitting TRBD1. V lost 6 bases to trimming and J lost 2 bases; unmatched junction nucleotides: 10. CDR3 length equals 16 residues. The germline gives CDR1 MNHEY, CDR2 SMNVEV (reference sequence). The CDR3 region has the DNA TGTGCCAGCAGAAACCCCTGGGACAGGGAAAACTATGGCTACACCTTC. Encoded protein: CASRNPWDRENYGYTF.

In DNA form, the CDR3 reads TGTGCCAGCAGCTTAGGGAGCATCCTTCCCTACGAGCAGTACTTC. Protein sequence: CASSLGSILPYEQYF. The rearrangement uses TRBV7-2 and TRBJ2-7; unclear D gene. The CDR3 is 15 residues long. Germline V gene lookup returns CDR1 SGHTA and CDR2 FQGNSA. The V end was cut by 1 base, the J end by 2 bases, with 12 bases between.

The J gene is TRBJ2-7, the V gene TRBV2; TRBD1 aligns across 9 bases. The CDR3 loop spans 14 amino acids. Germline-derived CDR1 and CDR2 are SNHLY and FYNNEI. Trimming cost V 4 bases and J 2 bases; bases outside gene matches: 3. This CDR3 is CASSGGTGTYEQYF. The CDR3 DNA sequence: TGTGCCAGCAGTGGCGGGACAGGGACCTACGAGCAGTACTTC.